The next 16 T cell receptor beta chains were all read from a single sample in a study of blood T cells in healthy people across ages (dated by TCRdb to the mid-2010s). Library preparation used 5' RACE. Sequenced using an Illumina HiSeq 2500. A second PCR of roughly 7 to 11 cycles was performed with a sample-barcoded 5' primer and a J-beta primer mix. The public sequencing data were trimmed at Q25 with fastp and processed into clonotypes with MiXCR by TCRdb, which kept only in-frame beta chains. Rows merge per CDR3 protein into single entries with the most common DNA and genes. The sample profile shows hundreds of thousands of distinct CDR3 sequences; roughly a quarter of them were found once. Clones ranked in the top ten supply 29% of the sample. Sequenced input: blood. The receptors originated from a woman in her sixties or seventies in good health.

V is TRBV9 and J is TRBJ2-5, with TRBD2 identical over 7 bases. This CDR3 spans 14 amino acids. Looked up from germline, CDR1 is SGDLS and CDR2 is YYNGEE. J gave up 5 bases and V 2 bases, and 6 bases lay outside the gene matches. The CDR3 region is CASSVSAGEETQYF. The CDR3 coding sequence is TGTGCCAGCAGCGTTTCGGCGGGAGAGGAGACCCAGTACTTC.

This clonotype was observed a few times. The gene calls are TRBV10-3 and TRBJ2-7; 9 bases map to TRBD2. CDR1 and CDR2 from the germline V gene are ENHRY and SYGVKD. CDR3 length: 17 amino acids. V dropped 3 bases and J dropped 0; count of bases not matched to a gene: 9. CDR3 amino acids: CAISEPRTSESSYEQYF. In DNA form, the CDR3 reads TGTGCCATCAGTGAACCGAGGACTAGCGAGAGCTCCTACGAGCAGTACTTC.

This clonotype was recorded many times. The chain links TRBV5-1 to TRBJ1-1; D is unclear. The CDR3 spans 14 residues. Germline values: CDR1 SGHRS, CDR2 YFSETQ. V lost 7 bases to trimming and J lost 1 base, with 14 bases between them. Written as DNA, the CDR3 is TGCGCCAGCGCTAGGGTGGTGCGGAACACTGAAGCTTTCTTT. Its translation is CASARVVRNTEAFF.

This clonotype was seen only a few times. The chain recombines TRBV12-3 or TRBV12-4 with TRBJ2-1; D is unresolved. CDR3 length equals 13 residues. V shed 6 bases and J shed 10 bases, with 16 bases lying between them. CDR3 residues: CASSHRPDFEQFF. As DNA, the CDR3 is TGTGCCAGCAGCCATCGACCTGATTTCGAGCAGTTCTTC.

This rearrangement joins TRBV5-4 to TRBJ2-5; D might be TRBD1 or TRBD2, each matching 5 bases. CDR1 is SGHNT and CDR2 is YYREEE in the germline V gene (reference sequence). This CDR3 spans 13 amino acids. The germline V and J ends were trimmed by 0 bases and 7 bases, with 10 bases remaining between them. The CDR3, as DNA: TGTGCCAGCAGCTTGGACTTGGGGGTGACCCAGTACTTC. Amino acids: CASSLDLGVTQYF.

This clonotype was detected only a few times. The chain combines TRBV5-1 with TRBJ1-6, with D hard to call. Germline assignment: CDR1 SGHRS and CDR2 YFSETQ. Trimming pared 4 bases from V and 7 bases from J, leaving 15 bases between. This CDR3 is 15 amino acids long. CDR3 DNA sequence: TGCGCCAGCAGCAGTGAAGGGATGGGCAATTCACCCCTCCACTTT. Translation gives CASSSEGMGNSPLHF.

This clonotype was recorded a few times. The J gene is TRBJ2-5, the V gene TRBV10-3; 9 bases match TRBD2. Near its end, the DNA agrees better with TRBJ2-7, so the J call may be wrong. Germline CDR1 and CDR2: ENHRY and SYGVKD. The CDR3 consists of 15 residues. CDR3 nucleotide sequence: TGTGCCATCGGTGCAGGGACTAGCCACTCCTACGAGCAGTACTTC. It specifies CAIGAGTSHSYEQYF.

The chain carries TRBV28 and TRBJ2-7, with 8 bases matching TRBD2. The end of the DNA fits TRBJ2-1 better, so the J call may be wrong. Germline assignment: CDR1 MDHEN and CDR2 SYDVKM. The CDR3 spans 14 residues. The DNA of the CDR3 is TGTGCCAGCAGTCCCCAGGTGGCGGGAGGCTGGCAGTTCTTC. Its protein product is CASSPQVAGGWQFF.

The CDR3 spells CASSFQGRGTDTQYF. CDR3 in DNA: TGTGCCAGCAGTTTTCAGGGCCGAGGCACAGATACGCAGTATTTT. The V gene is TRBV12-3 or TRBV12-4, the J gene TRBJ2-3; D is perhaps TRBD1 (5 bases). V lost 3 bases and J lost 1, with 11 bases in between. The CDR3 is 15 amino acids.

V and J are TRBV7-2 and TRBJ1-2; unclear D gene. The V gene lost 3 bases and the J gene lost 7 bases, with 15 bases spanning the gap. Germline loops: CDR1 SGHTA, CDR2 FQGNSA. This CDR3 spans 14 amino acids. CDR3 residues: CASSFLEGILGYTF. CDR3 sequence (DNA): TGTGCCAGCAGCTTCTTGGAGGGTATACTTGGCTACACCTTC. Together with reference TRBV7-2 and TRBJ1-2, the CDR3 gives the full variable domain: GAGVSQSPSNKVTEKGKDVELRCDPISGHTALYWYRQSLGQGLEFLIYFQGNSAPDKSGLPSDRFSAERTGGSVSTLTIQRTQQEDSAVYLCASSFLEGILGYTFGSGTRLTVV.

This clonotype was seen at least ten times. J is TRBJ2-5 and V is TRBV7-2; D might be TRBD1 (5 bases). Germline V gene sequence: CDR1 SGHTA, CDR2 FQGNSA. The CDR3 length is 13 residues. V was cut by 1 base and J by 5 bases, with 8 bases left in between. The CDR3 DNA is TGTGCCAGCAGCTTAGACCCAGGGGAGACCCAGTACTTC. Translation gives CASSLDPGETQYF.

The J gene is TRBJ2-2, the V gene TRBV9; D tentatively reads TRBD1 or TRBD2 (5 bases each). The CDR3 contains 14 residues. V was cut by 4 bases and J by 6 bases, with 13 bases left in between. CDR1 is SGDLS and CDR2 is YYNGEE in the germline V gene. CDR3 sequence: CASSFDGGPGELFF. The CDR3 DNA reads TGTGCCAGCAGCTTTGATGGGGGACCCGGGGAGCTGTTTTTT.

This clonotype appeared a few times. The rearrangement uses TRBV28 and TRBJ2-5, with a weak D call TRBD2 (6 bases). The J call may be incorrect, as the DNA end agrees better with TRBJ2-1. Germline-derived CDR1 and CDR2 are MDHEN and SYDVKM. This CDR3 is built from 14 residues. CDR3 sequence (DNA): TGTGCCAGCCTCCCGAGGCGGGACCACAATGAGCAGTTCTTC. It codes for CASLPRRDHNEQFF.

The table lists this clonotype with a few counts. The rearrangement links TRBV6-5 to TRBJ2-4; D might be TRBD1 or TRBD2, each matching 5 bases. Trimming pared 4 bases from V and 7 bases from J, leaving 14 bases between. This CDR3 contains 14 residues. Per the germline V gene, CDR1 is MNHEY and CDR2 is SVGAGI. The CDR3 DNA is TGTGCCAGCAGTTGGGACCCAAGGGCGAACATTCAGTACTTC. It is translated as CASSWDPRANIQYF.

This rearrangement joins TRBV9 to TRBJ2-1; 7 bases match TRBD1. The germline gives CDR1 SGDLS, CDR2 YYNGEE. The CDR3 covers 13 residues. Trimming took 3 bases from V and 9 from J; bases not matched to a gene: 6. CDR3: CASSARPGGEQFF. DNA for the CDR3: TGTGCCAGCAGCGCCCGTCCAGGGGGTGAGCAGTTCTTC.

The chain has TRBV29-1 and TRBJ1-2; the D gene is possibly TRBD1 (5 bases). The CDR3 is made up of 13 amino acids. V gave up 3 bases and J gave up 3 bases, with 11 bases separating them. Germline CDR1 and CDR2: SQVTM and ANQGSEA. CDR3 protein: CSVDSQGDYGYTF. Here the CDR3 DNA reads TGCAGCGTTGACAGCCAGGGCGACTATGGCTACACCTTC.